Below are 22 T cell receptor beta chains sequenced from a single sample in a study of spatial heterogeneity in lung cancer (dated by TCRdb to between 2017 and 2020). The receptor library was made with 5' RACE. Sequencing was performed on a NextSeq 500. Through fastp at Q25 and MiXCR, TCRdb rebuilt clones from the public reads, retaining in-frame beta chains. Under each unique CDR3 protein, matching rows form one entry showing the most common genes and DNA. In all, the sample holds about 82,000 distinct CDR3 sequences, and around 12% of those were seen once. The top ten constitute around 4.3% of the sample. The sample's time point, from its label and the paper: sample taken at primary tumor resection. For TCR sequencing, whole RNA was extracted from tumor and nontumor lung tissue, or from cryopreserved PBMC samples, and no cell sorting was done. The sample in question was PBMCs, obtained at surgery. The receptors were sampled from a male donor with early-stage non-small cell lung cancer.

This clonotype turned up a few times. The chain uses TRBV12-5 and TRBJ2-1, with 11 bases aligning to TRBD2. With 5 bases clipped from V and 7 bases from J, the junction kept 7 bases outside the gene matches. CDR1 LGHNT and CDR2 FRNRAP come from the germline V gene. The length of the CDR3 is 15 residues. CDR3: CASGDLAGGLNEQFF. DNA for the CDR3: TGTGCTAGTGGTGATTTAGCGGGGGGGCTTAATGAGCAGTTCTTC.

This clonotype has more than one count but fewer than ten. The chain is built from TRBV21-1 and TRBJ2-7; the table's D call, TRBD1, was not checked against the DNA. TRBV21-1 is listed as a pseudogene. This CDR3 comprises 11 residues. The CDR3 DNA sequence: TGTGCCAGCACCCCCTTGGGCCAGCAGTACTTC. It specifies CASTPLGQQYF.

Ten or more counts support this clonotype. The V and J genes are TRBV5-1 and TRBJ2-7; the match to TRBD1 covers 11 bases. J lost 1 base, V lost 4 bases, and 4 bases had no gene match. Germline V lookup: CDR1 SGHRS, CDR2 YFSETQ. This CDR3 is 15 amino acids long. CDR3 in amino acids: CASSGGQGASYEQYF. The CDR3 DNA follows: TGCGCCAGCAGCGGAGGACAGGGGGCTTCCTACGAGCAGTACTTC.

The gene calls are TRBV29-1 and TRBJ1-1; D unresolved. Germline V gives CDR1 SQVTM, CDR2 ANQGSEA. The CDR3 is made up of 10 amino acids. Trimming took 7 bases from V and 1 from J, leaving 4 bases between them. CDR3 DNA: TGCAGCGGGACGAACACTGAAGCTTTCTTT. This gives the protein CSGTNTEAFF.

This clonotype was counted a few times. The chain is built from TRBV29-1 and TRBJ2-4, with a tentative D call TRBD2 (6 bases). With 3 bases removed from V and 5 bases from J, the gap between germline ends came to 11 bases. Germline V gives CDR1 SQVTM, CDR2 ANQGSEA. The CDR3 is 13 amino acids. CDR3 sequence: CSVDVGGENIQYF. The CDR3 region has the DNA TGCAGCGTTGATGTGGGAGGAGAAAACATTCAGTACTTC.

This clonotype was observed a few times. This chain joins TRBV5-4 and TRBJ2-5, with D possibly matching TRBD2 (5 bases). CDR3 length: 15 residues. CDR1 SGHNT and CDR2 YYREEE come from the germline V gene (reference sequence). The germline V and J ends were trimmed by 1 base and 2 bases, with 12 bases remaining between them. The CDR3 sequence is CASSLNGAAQETQYF. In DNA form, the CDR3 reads TGTGCCAGCAGCTTGAACGGAGCGGCACAAGAGACCCAGTACTTC.

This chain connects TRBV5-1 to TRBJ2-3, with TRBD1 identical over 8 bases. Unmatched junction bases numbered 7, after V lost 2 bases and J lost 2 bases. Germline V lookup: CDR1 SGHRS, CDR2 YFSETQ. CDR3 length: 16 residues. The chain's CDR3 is CASSLKAGGDTDTQYF. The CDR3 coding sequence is TGCGCCAGCAGCTTAAAGGCAGGGGGCGACACAGATACGCAGTATTTT.

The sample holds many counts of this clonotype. The CDR3 nucleotides are TGCAGCGTGAGGCCAGGGGGCGACCGTAACACTGAAGCTTTCTTT. Residues: CSVRPGGDRNTEAFF. The chain combines TRBV29-1 with TRBJ1-1, with 8 nucleotides matching TRBD1. Trimming took 6 bases from V and 2 from J; bases not matched to a gene: 11. CDR1 is SQVTM, CDR2 ANQGSEA, per germline. The CDR3 runs to 15 residues.

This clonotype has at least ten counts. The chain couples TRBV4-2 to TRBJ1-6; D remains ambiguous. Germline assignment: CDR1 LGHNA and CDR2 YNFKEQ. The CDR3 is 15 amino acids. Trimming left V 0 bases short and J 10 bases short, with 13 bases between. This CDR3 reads CASSQDPYPESPLHF. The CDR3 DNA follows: TGTGCCAGCAGCCAAGATCCCTATCCGGAGTCACCCCTCCACTTT.

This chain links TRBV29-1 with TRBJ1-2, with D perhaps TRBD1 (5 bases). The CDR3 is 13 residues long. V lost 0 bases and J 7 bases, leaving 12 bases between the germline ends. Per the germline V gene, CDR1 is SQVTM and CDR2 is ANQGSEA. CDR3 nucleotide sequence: TGCAGCGTTGAAGACTTTCCCAGGGTTGGCTACACCTTC. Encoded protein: CSVEDFPRVGYTF.

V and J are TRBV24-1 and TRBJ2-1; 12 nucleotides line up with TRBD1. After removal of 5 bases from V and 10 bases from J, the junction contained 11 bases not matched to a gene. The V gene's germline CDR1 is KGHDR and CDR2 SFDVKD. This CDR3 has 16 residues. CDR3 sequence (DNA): TGTGCCACCAGTGTTAAGCCGGGACAGGGGGCTTTAGAGCAGTTCTTC. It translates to CATSVKPGQGALEQFF.

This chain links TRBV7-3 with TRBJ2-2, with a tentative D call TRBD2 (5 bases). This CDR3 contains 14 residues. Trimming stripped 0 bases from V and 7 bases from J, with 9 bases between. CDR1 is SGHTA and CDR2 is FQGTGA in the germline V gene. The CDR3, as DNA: TGTGCCAGCAGCTTAACTGAGGGTAGCGGGGAGCTGTTTTTT. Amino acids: CASSLTEGSGELFF.

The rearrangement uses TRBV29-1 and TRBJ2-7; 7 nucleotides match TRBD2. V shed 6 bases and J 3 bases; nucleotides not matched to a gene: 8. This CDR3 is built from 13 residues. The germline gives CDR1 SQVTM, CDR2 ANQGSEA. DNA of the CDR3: TGCAGCGTGCGGGGGTTTGACCGCTACGAGCAGTACTTC. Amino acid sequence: CSVRGFDRYEQYF.

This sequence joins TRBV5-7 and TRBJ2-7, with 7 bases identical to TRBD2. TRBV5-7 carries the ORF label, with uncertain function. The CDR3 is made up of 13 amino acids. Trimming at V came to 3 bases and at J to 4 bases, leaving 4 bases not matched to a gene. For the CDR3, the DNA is TGTGCCAGCAGCTCGAGCGGGGAGTACGAGCAGTACTTC. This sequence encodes CASSSSGEYEQYF.

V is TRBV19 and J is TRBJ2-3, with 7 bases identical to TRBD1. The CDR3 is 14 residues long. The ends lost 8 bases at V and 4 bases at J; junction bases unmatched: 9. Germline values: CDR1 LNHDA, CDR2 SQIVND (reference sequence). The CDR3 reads CASSDREEADTQYF. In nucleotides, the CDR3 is TGTGCCAGTTCTGACAGGGAAGAAGCAGATACGCAGTATTTT.

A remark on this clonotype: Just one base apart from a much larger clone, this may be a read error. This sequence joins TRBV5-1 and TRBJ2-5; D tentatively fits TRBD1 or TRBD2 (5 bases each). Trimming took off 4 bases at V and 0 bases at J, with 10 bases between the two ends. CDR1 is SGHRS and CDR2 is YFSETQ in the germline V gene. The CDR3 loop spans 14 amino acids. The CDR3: CASSGGRHQETQYF. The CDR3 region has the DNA TGCGCCAGCAGCGGGGGAAGACACCAAGAGACCCAGTACTTC.

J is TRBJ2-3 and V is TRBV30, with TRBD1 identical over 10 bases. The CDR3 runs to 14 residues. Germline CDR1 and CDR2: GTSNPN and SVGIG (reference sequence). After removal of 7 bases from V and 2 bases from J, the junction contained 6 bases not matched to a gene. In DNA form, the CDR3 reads TGTGCCTCCGAGACAGGGGGCTTCACAGATACGCAGTATTTT. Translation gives CASETGGFTDTQYF.

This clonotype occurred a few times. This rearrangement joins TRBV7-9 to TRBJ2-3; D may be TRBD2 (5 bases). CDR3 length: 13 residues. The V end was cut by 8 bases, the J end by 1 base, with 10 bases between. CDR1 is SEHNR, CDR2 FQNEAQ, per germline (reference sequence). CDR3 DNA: TGTGCCAGCCGGGATTCGGGCACAGATACGCAGTATTTT. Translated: CASRDSGTDTQYF.

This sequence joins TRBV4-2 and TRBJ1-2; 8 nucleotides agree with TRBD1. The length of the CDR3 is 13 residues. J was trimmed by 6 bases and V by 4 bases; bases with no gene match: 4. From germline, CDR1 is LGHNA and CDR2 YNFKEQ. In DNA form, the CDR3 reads TGTGCCAGCAGCCCCAGGACAGGGAATGGCTACACCTTC. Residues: CASSPRTGNGYTF.

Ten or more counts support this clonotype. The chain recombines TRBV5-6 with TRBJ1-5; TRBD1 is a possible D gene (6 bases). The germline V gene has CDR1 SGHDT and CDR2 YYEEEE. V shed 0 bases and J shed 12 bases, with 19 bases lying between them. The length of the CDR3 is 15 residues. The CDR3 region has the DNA TGTGCCAGCAGCTTGGATAGGGGGGCCGGTTTAAACCAGCATTTT. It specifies CASSLDRGAGLNQHF.

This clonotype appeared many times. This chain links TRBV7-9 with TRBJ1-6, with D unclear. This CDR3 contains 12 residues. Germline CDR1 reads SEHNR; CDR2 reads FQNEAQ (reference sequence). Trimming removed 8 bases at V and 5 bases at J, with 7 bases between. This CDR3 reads CASSEDNSPLHF. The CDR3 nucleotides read TGTGCCAGCTCTGAAGATAATTCACCCCTCCACTTT.

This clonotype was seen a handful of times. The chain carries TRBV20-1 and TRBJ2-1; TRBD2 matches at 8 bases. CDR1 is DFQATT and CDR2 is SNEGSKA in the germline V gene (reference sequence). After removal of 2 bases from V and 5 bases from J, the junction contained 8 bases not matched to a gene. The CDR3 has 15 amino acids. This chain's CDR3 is CSARTSTGGNNEQFF. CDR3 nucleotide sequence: TGCAGTGCTAGAACTAGCACGGGGGGGAACAATGAGCAGTTCTTC.